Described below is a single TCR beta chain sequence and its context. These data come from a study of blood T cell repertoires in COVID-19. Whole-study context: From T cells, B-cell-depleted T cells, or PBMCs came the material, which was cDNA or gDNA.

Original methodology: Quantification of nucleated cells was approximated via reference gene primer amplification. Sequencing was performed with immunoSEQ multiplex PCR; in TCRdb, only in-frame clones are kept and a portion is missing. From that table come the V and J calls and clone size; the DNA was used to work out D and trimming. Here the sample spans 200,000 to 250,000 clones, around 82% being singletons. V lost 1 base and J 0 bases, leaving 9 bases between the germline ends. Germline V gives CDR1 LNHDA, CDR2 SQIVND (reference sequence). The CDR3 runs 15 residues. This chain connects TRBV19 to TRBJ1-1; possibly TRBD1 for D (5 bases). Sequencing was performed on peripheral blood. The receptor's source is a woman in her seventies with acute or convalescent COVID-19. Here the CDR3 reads CASSIGTSLNTEAFF. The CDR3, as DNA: TGTGCCAGTAGTATAGGGACAAGCCTGAACACTGAAGCTTTCTTT.